The sequence of this TCR beta chain was determined in a study of cytomegalovirus exposure and HLA in healthy donors. Study-wide context: Early released data had 65 million to 100 million unique TCRs, all coming from HLA-typed donors.

With 60 Vbeta and 13 Jbeta primers, the PCR was carried out. Only in-frame clones appear in the TCRdb table, and some are missing; sequencing was by immunoSEQ multiplex PCR. Here the sample spans some 120,000 clones, 9.5% being singletons. Specimen: PBMCs. This clonotype was sampled from a man aged 30 to 45 in good health and CMV-seronegative.

The CDR3 protein is CSVEQGSYEQYF. The CDR3 region has the DNA TGCAGCGTTGAACAGGGCTCCTACGAGCAGTACTTC. This chain links TRBV29-1 with TRBJ2-7; maybe TRBD1 (5 bases). This CDR3 contains 12 residues. V lost 2 bases to trimming and J lost 0 bases, with 5 bases between them. Germline-derived CDR1 and CDR2 are SQVTM and ANQGSEA.